The T cell receptor (beta chain) under discussion was sequenced for a study of CD8 T cells in Susac syndrome. The study's findings and limits: As acknowledged by the study, its TCR sequencing and HLA analysis included a relatively small number of individuals.

Each Susac syndrome patient had definite or probable disease by recently defined criteria. Reverse transcription of roughly 0.5 to 1 ug RNA used random hexamers. MiXCR, applied by TCRdb to the immunoSEQ multiplex PCR reads, yields one record per CDR3 protein. The sample has about 240,000 distinct CDR3 sequences; 90% to 96% are singletons. This clonotype appeared a single time. Its antigen remains unidentified. Trimming took off 6 bases at V and 7 bases at J, with 15 bases between the two ends. CDR1 and CDR2 (germline): MDHEN, SYDVKM. CDR3 length: 13 residues. The sequence was obtained from a human donor with Susac syndrome. Source material: CD4+ T cells from PBMCs. The chain employs TRBV28 and TRBJ1-2; D gene unclear. The CDR3, as DNA: TGTGCCAGCAGCCAGCCGCCGGTGAGTGGCTACACCTTC. As protein: CASSQPPVSGYTF.